A single sample is the source of the 14 T cell receptor beta chains below, sequenced in a study of blood T cells in healthy people across ages. It was with a sample-barcoded 5' primer and a J-beta primer mix that a second PCR of about 6 to 11 cycles was run. TCRdb used MiXCR to reprocess the 5' RACE reads, holding one entry per CDR3 protein. The sample has fewer than 1,200,000 distinct CDR3 sequences, less than 25% seen once. A further study also used this sample, focusing on T cells of mothers and their children.

The source material was blood. Receptors originate from a girl aged 2 to 9 in good health.

The sample holds a few counts of this clonotype. The V gene is TRBV5-1, the J gene TRBJ1-2; the D is unclear. CDR1 and CDR2 (germline): SGHRS, YFSETQ. V shed 0 bases and J shed 8 bases, with 11 bases lying between them. The CDR3 covers 13 residues. The CDR3 nucleotides are TGCGCCAGCAGCTTGGAGGGTACACGCGGCTACACCTTC. This translates into CASSLEGTRGYTF.

This clonotype was recorded a few times. In DNA form, the CDR3 reads TGTGCCAGCAGTGAAGTTCTCTTCTACGAGCAGTACTTC. It yields the protein CASSEVLFYEQYF. V is TRBV2 and J is TRBJ2-7, with D unresolved. This CDR3 comprises 13 residues. The V end was cut by 1 base, the J end by 3 bases, with 7 bases between. Germline loops: CDR1 SNHLY, CDR2 FYNNEI.

The chain links TRBV20-1 to TRBJ2-5, with D perhaps TRBD1 (8 bases). The V gene's germline CDR1 is DFQATT and CDR2 SNEGSKA (reference sequence). V lost 7 bases and J lost 4, with 22 bases in between. The CDR3 runs 15 residues. CDR3 sequence reads: CSVLGGAGTGETQYF. CDR3 in DNA: TGCAGTGTACTTGGGGGAGCGGGGACAGGAGAGACCCAGTACTTC.

This clonotype has a handful of counts. The CDR3 nucleotides read TGTGCCAGCAGTTTTTCCGCCGATCAGGCAGAGACCCAGTACTTC. This codes for CASSFSADQAETQYF. This chain connects TRBV28 to TRBJ2-5; D remains ambiguous. The V and J ends lost 3 bases and 4 bases respectively, with 15 bases between them. Per germline, CDR1 MDHEN and CDR2 SYDVKM. The CDR3 loop spans 15 amino acids.

The genes are TRBV7-2 and TRBJ2-2, with D perhaps matching TRBD1 (5 bases). CDR3 length equals 15 residues. Germline assignment: CDR1 SGHTA and CDR2 FQGNSA. Between the trimmed V and J ends, which lost 7 bases and 6 bases, there was a span of 18 bases. The chain's CDR3 is CASTPPTGPAGELFF. DNA of the CDR3: TGTGCCAGCACACCTCCCACAGGCCCGGCCGGGGAGCTGTTTTTT.

The rearrangement joins TRBV11-3 to TRBJ2-5; D gene unclear. The CDR3 is 12 amino acids. From germline, CDR1 is SGHNT and CDR2 YENEEA. Trimming removed 3 bases from V and 6 bases from J, with 8 bases in between. The CDR3: CASSLGLQTQYF. The CDR3 DNA reads as TGTGCCAGCAGCTTGGGGTTGCAGACCCAGTACTTC.

A few counts support this clonotype. The chain couples TRBV7-6 to TRBJ2-7, with D unclear. Germline V CDR1 and CDR2: SGHVS, FNYEAQ. The CDR3 contains 14 residues. Trimming took 5 bases from V and 4 from J, leaving 15 bases between them. This CDR3 is CASSPQIEEYEQYF. The CDR3 DNA is TGTGCCAGCAGCCCGCAGATCGAGGAATACGAGCAGTACTTC.

The chain carries TRBV29-1 and TRBJ1-2; D call uncertain. V was cut by 3 bases and J by 4 bases, with 6 bases left in between. Looked up from germline, CDR1 is SQVTM and CDR2 is ANQGSEA. The CDR3 extends over 11 amino acids. The CDR3 coding sequence is TGCAGCGTTGAGTTTGGCTATGGCTACACCTTC. Protein sequence: CSVEFGYGYTF.

This clonotype was detected only a few times. The V call is TRBV20-1, the J call TRBJ2-5, with D tentatively TRBD1 or TRBD2 (5 bases each). The J call may be faulty, since TRBJ2-1 better matches the DNA end. Germline V CDR1 and CDR2: DFQATT, SNEGSKA (reference sequence). This CDR3 contains 15 residues. CDR3 nucleotide sequence: TGCAGTGCTAGGCCCGGGGACGCAACCTACAATGAGCAGTTCTTC. Protein: CSARPGDATYNEQFF.

The chain's CDR3 is CASSSTRALGTYEQYF. The CDR3 DNA follows: TGTGCCAGCAGCTCGACCAGGGCCCTGGGAACCTACGAGCAGTACTTC. This rearrangement joins TRBV7-9 to TRBJ2-5; D may be TRBD1 (5 bases). The J call could be wrong; TRBJ2-7 is a better fit for the DNA end. The CDR3 has 16 amino acids. The V gene's germline CDR1 is SEHNR and CDR2 FQNEAQ (reference sequence).

This clonotype was counted a few times. The chain links TRBV7-9 to TRBJ1-5; no clear D. The CDR3 runs to 16 residues. CDR1 is SEHNR, CDR2 FQNEAQ, per germline (reference sequence). V lost 4 bases to trimming and J lost 1 base, with 14 bases between them. The CDR3 DNA reads as TGTGCCAGCAGCTGGATCGGGGAATGGAGCAATCAGCCCCAGCATTTT. Encoded protein: CASSWIGEWSNQPQHF.

This clonotype was counted between two and nine times. The CDR3 nucleotides are TGTGCCAGCAGCTTAAGGTCCGAAGAGACCCAGTACTTC. Residues: CASSLRSEETQYF. The rearrangement links TRBV7-9 to TRBJ2-1; no definite D call. The DNA end favors TRBJ2-5, so the J call may be wrong. CDR3 size: 13 residues. In germline, CDR1 is SEHNR, CDR2 FQNEAQ (reference sequence).

This chain links TRBV20-1 with TRBJ2-1; possibly TRBD1 for D (6 bases). Trimming removed 6 bases from V and 12 bases from J, with 18 bases in between. CDR1 is DFQATT, CDR2 SNEGSKA, per germline (reference sequence). The CDR3 sequence is 12 residues long. DNA for the CDR3: TGCAGTGCCTTGGCTACAGGGTGGGCGCAGTTCTTC. Protein sequence: CSALATGWAQFF.

In this sample, this clonotype turned up a few times. The chain recombines TRBV5-6 with TRBJ1-4; D not certain. V dropped 4 bases and J dropped 3 bases, with 7 bases sitting between them. From germline, CDR1 is SGHDT and CDR2 YYEEEE. CDR3 length: 13 amino acids. CDR3 in DNA: TGTGCCAGCAGCGCGACGGCTAATGAAAAACTGTTTTTT. Protein sequence: CASSATANEKLFF.